This T cell receptor beta chain is drawn from a study of blood T cell repertoires in COVID-19. Profiled with immunoSEQ multiplex PCR; TCRdb holds only in-frame clones, not every one. Among roughly 90,000 clones, approximately 80% were seen once, and the ten largest hold about a tenth. The CDR3 is 16 residues long. Looked up from germline, CDR1 is MNHEY and CDR2 is SVGAGI. V gave up 2 bases and J gave up 2 bases, with 15 bases separating them. Material: peripheral blood. This sequence originates from a woman in her sixties or seventies with acute or convalescent COVID-19. This rearrangement joins TRBV6-5 to TRBJ1-2; D possibly corresponds to TRBD1 (6 bases). CDR3 amino acids: CASSYPSGGRNYGYTF. DNA of the CDR3: TGTGCCAGCAGTTACCCGAGCGGGGGCAGGAACTATGGCTACACCTTC.